This is a list of T cell receptor beta chains from one sample in a study of blood T cell repertoires in COVID-19. The protocol was immunoSEQ multiplex PCR, while the TCRdb copy is restricted to in-frame clones and leaves out a portion. The sample includes 44,000 or so clones, approximately 84% seen only once; the top ten take 4% to 5.5%. Sample: peripheral blood. The receptors derive from a man aged 45-65 years with active COVID-19. CDR3s include the opening cysteine and the closing phenylalanine or tryptophan. A D gene is named only where the DNA matches it firmly. Not every row has a clone size; where given, it reads once, few, many or a size class.

d_gene,j_gene,abundance,v_gene,len,CDR3aa,CDR3nt
.,TRBJ2-5,.,TRBV2,14,CASSEQGWQETQYF,TGTGCCAGCAGTGAACAGGGATGGCAAGAGACCCAGTACTTC
.,TRBJ2-7,.,TRBV28,13,CASRIQGDYEQYF,TGTGCCAGCAGGATACAGGGAGACTACGAGCAGTACTTC
.,TRBJ1-3,.,TRBV4-3,13,CASSPNLGRTIYF,TGCGCCAGCAGCCCAAACTTGGGCCGGACCATATATTTT
.,TRBJ2-2,.,TRBV19,15,CASSRVSPGAGELFF,TGTGCCAGTAGCCGGGTGTCCCCCGGGGCCGGGGAGCTGTTTTTT
TRBD1,TRBJ1-5,.,TRBV11-3,17,CASSIPGQPYSNQPQHF,TGTGCCAGCAGCATCCCGGGACAGCCTTATAGCAATCAGCCCCAGCATTTT
.,TRBJ2-2,.,TRBV2,14,CASSGQTSTGELFF,TGTGCCAGCAGCGGACAGACTTCCACCGGGGAGCTGTTTTTT
.,TRBJ2-3,.,TRBV5-4,15,CASSPGGGPQDTQYF,TGTGCCAGCAGCCCCGGGGGAGGTCCCCAGGATACGCAGTATTTT
.,TRBJ2-4,.,TRBV11-3,18,CASRQTVEGGLAKNIQYF,TGTGCCAGCCGGCAAACGGTAGAGGGAGGACTAGCCAAAAACATTCAGTACTTC
.,TRBJ1-2,medium-sized,TRBV24-1,14,CATSDSTANYGYTF,TGTGCCACCAGTGATTCGACAGCCAACTATGGCTACACCTTC
TRBD2,TRBJ2-1,once,TRBV5-1,18,CASSLEFLAGGNYNEQFF,TGCGCCAGCAGCTTGGAATTCCTAGCGGGGGGTAACTACAATGAGCAGTTCTTC
.,TRBJ2-7,.,TRBV29-1,12,CSVDQGPSEQYF,TGCAGCGTTGATCAGGGGCCCTCCGAGCAGTACTTC
TRBD1,TRBJ2-1,.,TRBV9,16,CASSARQGIWDNEQFF,TGTGCCAGCAGCGCCCGACAGGGGATCTGGGACAATGAGCAGTTCTTC
TRBD2,TRBJ2-7,.,TRBV11-2,17,CASSFSSGGARVYEQYF,TGTGCCAGCAGCTTTTCTAGCGGGGGGGCCCGGGTCTACGAGCAGTACTTC
.,TRBJ1-5,.,TRBV6-5,15,CASSYSSYSNQPQHF,TGTGCCAGCAGTTACTCCAGTTATAGCAATCAGCCCCAGCATTTT
.,TRBJ2-2,.,TRBV5-1,17,CASSHFPHEEGTGELFF,TGCGCCAGCAGCCATTTTCCTCATGAAGAGGGCACCGGGGAGCTGTTTTTT
.,TRBJ2-5,.,TRBV25-1,13,CASSSGPQETQYF,TGTGCCAGCTCCTCTGGGCCCCAAGAGACCCAGTACTTC
TRBD2,TRBJ2-7,few,TRBV6-5,15,CASMGLAGGLYEQYF,TGTGCCAGCATGGGACTAGCGGGGGGCCTCTACGAGCAGTACTTC
.,TRBJ1-4,.,TRBV19,15,CAISIDYGGNEKLFF,TGTGCCATTAGTATAGATTACGGTGGTAATGAAAAACTGTTTTTT
.,TRBJ1-1,.,TRBV27,12,CASFRGRAEAFF,TGTGCCAGCTTTCGGGGGAGGGCTGAAGCTTTCTTT
.,TRBJ1-1,.,TRBV5-1,14,CASSLDGRPQRAFF,TGCGCCAGCAGCTTGGATGGCAGGCCCCAACGGGCTTTCTTT
TRBD1,TRBJ1-1,.,TRBV7-6,15,CASSHTGGADTEAFF,TGTGCCAGCAGCCACACAGGGGGCGCGGACACTGAAGCTTTCTTT
.,TRBJ2-7,.,TRBV6-2/TRBV6-3,19,CASSYCLGDPPHANYEQYF,TGTGCCAGCAGCTACTGCTTAGGGGATCCTCCCCATGCTAACTACGAGCAGTACTTC
TRBD1,TRBJ1-2,.,TRBV10-2,13,CASSGQGGNGYTF,TGCGCCAGCAGTGGACAGGGTGGAAATGGCTACACCTTC
TRBD1,TRBJ1-1,.,TRBV5-6,19,CASSLEVWAGGPGWTEAFF,TGTGCCAGCAGCTTGGAAGTATGGGCAGGGGGCCCCGGTTGGACTGAAGCTTTCTTT
TRBD1,TRBJ1-6,.,TRBV2,13,CASTGQGGSPLHF,TGTGCCAGCACAGGACAGGGAGGATCACCCCTCCACTTT
.,TRBJ2-1,.,TRBV3-1/TRBV3-2,13,CASSPEGHFEQFF,TGTGCCAGCAGCCCGGAAGGACATTTTGAGCAGTTCTTC
.,TRBJ1-4,.,TRBV5-1,15,CASSFQGLRHEKLFF,TGCGCCAGCAGCTTTCAGGGGCTTCGGCATGAAAAACTGTTTTTT
.,TRBJ1-6,.,TRBV6-5,15,CASSYSGDKNSPLHF,TGTGCCAGCAGTTACTCGGGGGACAAAAATTCACCCCTCCACTTT
.,TRBJ2-1,.,TRBV24-1,13,CATQSASYNEQFF,TGTGCCACGCAGTCCGCCTCCTACAATGAGCAGTTCTTC
TRBD1,TRBJ2-7,.,TRBV5-1,15,CASSSQGSSGREQYF,TGCGCCAGCAGCTCACAGGGGTCATCGGGGCGGGAGCAGTACTTC
.,TRBJ2-7,.,TRBV19,14,CASSVRQLSYEQYF,TGTGCCAGTAGTGTAAGACAGCTCTCCTACGAGCAGTACTTC
.,TRBJ1-3,.,TRBV3-1/TRBV3-2,15,CASSQGHGFGNTIYF,TGTGCCAGCAGCCAGGGCCATGGATTTGGAAACACCATATATTTT
.,TRBJ2-5,.,TRBV6-5,16,CASSWLRGSERETQYF,TGTGCCAGCAGTTGGCTAAGGGGGTCGGAGAGAGAGACCCAGTACTTC
TRBD1,TRBJ2-7,.,TRBV12-5,14,CASGWTGVTYEQYF,TGTGCTAGTGGTTGGACAGGGGTTACCTACGAGCAGTACTTC
TRBD1,TRBJ1-4,.,TRBV18,15,CASSPYRDRDEKLFF,TGTGCCAGCTCACCATACCGGGACAGGGACGAAAAACTGTTTTTT
.,TRBJ2-2,.,TRBV6-4,17,CASSDSFWGQGTGELFF,TGTGCCAGCAGTGACTCGTTTTGGGGTCAGGGCACCGGGGAGCTGTTTTTT
.,TRBJ1-1,.,TRBV5-1,14,CASGETGMNTEAFF,TGCGCCAGCGGGGAAACAGGCATGAACACTGAAGCTTTCTTT
.,TRBJ1-4,.,TRBV12-3/TRBV12-4,12,CASSFGNEKLFF,TGTGCCAGCAGTTTCGGTAATGAAAAACTGTTTTTT
.,TRBJ2-7,once,TRBV10-3,12,CAISGGRYEQYF,TGTGCCATCAGTGGAGGTCGCTACGAGCAGTACTTC
.,TRBJ1-5,.,TRBV2,13,CAVGGIGNQPQHF,TGTGCAGTGGGGGGGATTGGGAATCAGCCCCAGCATTTT
.,TRBJ2-3,.,TRBV28,15,CAASQAGANTDTQYF,TGTGCCGCTTCCCAGGCAGGGGCTAACACAGATACGCAGTATTTT
TRBD1,TRBJ2-7,.,TRBV7-9,16,CASSPGQGQGAYEQYF,TGTGCCAGCAGCCCGGGGCAGGGGCAGGGGGCTTACGAGCAGTACTTC
.,TRBJ1-1,.,TRBV5-1,11,CASSRDSEAFF,TGCGCCAGCAGCCGAGATTCTGAAGCTTTCTTT
.,TRBJ1-3,.,TRBV19,13,CASQPGSGNTIYF,TGTGCCAGCCAACCCGGTTCTGGAAACACCATATATTTT
TRBD2,TRBJ2-5,once,TRBV5-1,15,CASSTPSGGQETQYF,TGCGCCAGCAGCACCCCTAGCGGGGGGCAAGAGACCCAGTACTTC
.,TRBJ2-5,.,TRBV21-1,12,CASSSPGETQYF,TGTGCCAGCAGCAGTCCGGGGGAGACCCAGTACTTC
.,TRBJ2-3,.,TRBV24-1,16,CATSEGARESTDTQYF,TGTGCCACCAGTGAAGGGGCCAGGGAATCGACAGATACGCAGTATTTT
TRBD2,TRBJ2-5,once,TRBV6-5,15,CASSSPGGGRETQYF,TGTGCCAGCAGTTCCCCGGGGGGGGGCCGGGAGACCCAGTACTTC
.,TRBJ2-4,.,TRBV3-1/TRBV3-2,15,CASSQEGGEPNIQYF,TGTGCCAGCAGCCAAGAAGGGGGGGAGCCCAACATTCAGTACTTC
.,TRBJ1-1,.,TRBV2,15,CASSPRSAGGTEAFF,TGTGCCAGCAGCCCCCGCTCCGCGGGCGGGACTGAAGCTTTCTTT
.,TRBJ2-7,.,TRBV6-5,13,CASRTGLNYEQYF,TGTGCCAGCAGGACTGGACTGAACTACGAGCAGTACTTC
TRBD2,TRBJ2-7,.,TRBV9,15,CASSPRGLVVTEQYF,TGTGCCAGCAGCCCTCGGGGACTAGTTGTGACCGAGCAGTACTTC
.,TRBJ2-7,.,TRBV18,14,CASSPPGLIHEQYF,TGTGCCAGCTCACCACCTGGACTAATCCACGAGCAGTACTTC
.,TRBJ2-5,.,TRBV5-4,12,CASSEAQETQYF,TGTGCCAGCAGCGAGGCTCAAGAGACCCAGTACTTC
TRBD1,TRBJ1-2,.,TRBV11-2,14,CASSSGTGGYGYTF,TGTGCCAGCAGCTCCGGGACAGGGGGATATGGCTACACCTTC
.,TRBJ2-3,once,TRBV4-3,15,CASSQETNGPDTQYF,TGCGCCAGCAGCCAAGAAACCAATGGGCCAGATACGCAGTATTTT
.,TRBJ2-2,.,TRBV19,13,CASLDRHSGELFF,TGTGCCAGCTTGGACAGACATTCCGGGGAGCTGTTTTTT